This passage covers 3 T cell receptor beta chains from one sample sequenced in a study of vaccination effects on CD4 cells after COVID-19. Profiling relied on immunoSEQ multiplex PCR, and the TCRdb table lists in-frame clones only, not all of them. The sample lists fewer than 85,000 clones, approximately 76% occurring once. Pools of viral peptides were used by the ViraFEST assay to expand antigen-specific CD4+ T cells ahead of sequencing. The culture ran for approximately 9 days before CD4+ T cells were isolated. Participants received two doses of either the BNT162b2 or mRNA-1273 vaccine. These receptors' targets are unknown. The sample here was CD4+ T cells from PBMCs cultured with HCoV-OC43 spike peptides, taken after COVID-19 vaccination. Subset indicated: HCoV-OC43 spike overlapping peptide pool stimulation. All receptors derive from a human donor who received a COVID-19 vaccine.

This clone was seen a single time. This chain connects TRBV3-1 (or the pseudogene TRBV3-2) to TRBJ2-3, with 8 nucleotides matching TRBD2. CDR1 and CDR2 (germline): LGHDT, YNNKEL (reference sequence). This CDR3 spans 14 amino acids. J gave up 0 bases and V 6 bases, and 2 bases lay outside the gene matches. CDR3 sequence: CASRVAGSTDTQYF. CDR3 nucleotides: TGTGCCAGCAGGGTAGCGGGGAGCACAGATACGCAGTATTTT.

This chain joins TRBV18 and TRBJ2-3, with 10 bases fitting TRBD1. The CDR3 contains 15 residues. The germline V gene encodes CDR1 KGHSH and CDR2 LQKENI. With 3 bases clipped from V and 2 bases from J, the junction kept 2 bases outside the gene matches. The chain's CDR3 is CASSPGQGNTDTQYF. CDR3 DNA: TGTGCCAGCTCACCGGGACAGGGGAACACAGATACGCAGTATTTT.

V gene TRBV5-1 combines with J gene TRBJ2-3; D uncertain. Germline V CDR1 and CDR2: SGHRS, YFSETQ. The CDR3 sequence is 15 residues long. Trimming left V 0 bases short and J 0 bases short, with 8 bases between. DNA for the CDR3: TGCGCCAGCAGCTTGGACCGGAGCAGCACAGATACGCAGTATTTT. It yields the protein CASSLDRSSTDTQYF.